The present T cell receptor beta chain was sequenced within a study of T cells in Graves' hyperthyroidism and ophthalmopathy. RNA transcripts were the template for amplifying TCR beta CDR3 regions. The primer set for the first-round RT-PCR of the TCR CDR3 was HTBI. MiXCR was run by TCRdb on the multiplex PCR reads, yielding one entry per CDR3 protein. The profile covers hundreds of thousands of distinct CDR3 sequences, with roughly a third appearing a single time and 31% taken by the ten largest. Diagnoses used clinical symptoms, serum thyroxine and TRAb, thyroid ultrasound and orbital computed tomography. This clonotype was picked up many times. The sample taken for sequencing was blood. The source of this sequence is a woman in her thirties or forties with Graves' hyperthyroidism.

In nucleotides, the CDR3 is TGCAGTGCCCTGGGTCGCCAACCTAATTCACCCCTCCACTTT. This encodes CSALGRQPNSPLHF. This chain links TRBV20-1 with TRBJ1-6; D uncertain. Germline assignment: CDR1 DFQATT and CDR2 SNEGSKA (reference sequence). Trimming cost V 6 bases and J 6 bases, with 15 bases left between them. The CDR3 covers 14 residues.